This T cell receptor (beta chain) comes out of a study of blood T cell repertoires in COVID-19. The wider study: Some COVID-19 samples were acute and others convalescent; all came from the United States, Italy and Spain. Sample material is recorded as cDNA or gDNA derived from T cells, B-cell-depleted T cells, or PBMCs.

Germline V gene sequence: CDR1 MDHEN, CDR2 SYDVKM. There are 14 residues in the CDR3. Trimming removed 6 bases from V and 10 bases from J; junction bases left unmatched: 11. Original processing notes: Amplification with reference gene primers provided the estimates of nucleated cell counts. Sequencing was performed with immunoSEQ multiplex PCR; in TCRdb, only in-frame clones are kept and a portion is missing. V, J and clone size were drawn from that table, and D and trimming were deduced from the DNA. Of almost 300,000 clones listed, around 87% are singletons. This sequence was found in a man aged 70-80 years with acute or convalescent COVID-19. The V gene is TRBV28, the J gene TRBJ2-1; 8 bases are a match to TRBD2. The sample consisted of peripheral blood. The CDR3 DNA is TGTGCCAGCAGCCCCAGGACTAGCCGTGGAGAGCAGTTCTTC. It encodes CASSPRTSRGEQFF.